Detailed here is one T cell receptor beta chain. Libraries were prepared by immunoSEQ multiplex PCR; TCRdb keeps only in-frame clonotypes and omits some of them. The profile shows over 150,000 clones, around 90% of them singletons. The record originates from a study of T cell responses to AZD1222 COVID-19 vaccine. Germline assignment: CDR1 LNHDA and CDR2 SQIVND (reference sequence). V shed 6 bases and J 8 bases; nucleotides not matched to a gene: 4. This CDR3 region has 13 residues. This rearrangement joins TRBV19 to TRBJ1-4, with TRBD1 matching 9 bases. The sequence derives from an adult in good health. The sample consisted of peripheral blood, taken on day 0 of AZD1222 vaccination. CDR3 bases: TGTGCCAGTAGCGACAGGGGGGAGGAAAAACTGTTTTTT. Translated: CASSDRGEEKLFF.